The rows below give T cell receptor beta chains drawn from one sample of a study of blood T cell repertoires in COVID-19. The data were produced by immunoSEQ multiplex PCR, yet TCRdb's version contains in-frame clones alone and is incomplete. Among roughly 140,000 clones listed, 80% to 90% were seen once. Sequenced: peripheral blood. The receptors here all came from a woman aged 60-70 years with COVID-19, enrolled during active disease. Each CDR3 is given with its conserved first and last residue. D genes are given only for firm matches. The size field is filled for only some rows; it gives once, few, many or a size class.

d_gene,len,j_gene,abundance,v_gene,CDR3aa,CDR3nt
-,15,TRBJ2-7,-,TRBV19,CASKLPGGLYYEQYF,TGTGCCAGTAAACTGCCAGGGGGGCTATACTACGAGCAGTACTTC
TRBD2,17,TRBJ2-7,few,TRBV7-9,CASSSVVSERGSYEQYF,TGTGCCAGCAGCTCAGTAGTGTCGGAGCGGGGTTCCTACGAGCAGTACTTC
TRBD1,16,TRBJ1-6,-,TRBV13,CASSLATGTGISPLHF,TGTGCCAGCAGCTTAGCTACCGGGACAGGGATATCACCCCTCCACTTT
-,15,TRBJ2-5,-,TRBV7-8,CASSYLDRDQETQYF,TGTGCCAGCAGCTACCTCGACAGAGATCAAGAGACCCAGTACTTC
-,13,TRBJ1-1,-,TRBV29-1,CSVATLMNTEAFF,TGCAGCGTAGCAACCCTCATGAACACTGAAGCTTTCTTT
TRBD1,13,TRBJ1-2,-,TRBV29-1,CSVGTGGDYGYTF,TGCAGCGTCGGGACAGGGGGCGACTATGGCTACACCTTC
TRBD2,15,TRBJ2-3,-,TRBV15,CATSRSGGGSDTQYF,TGTGCCACCAGCAGATCCGGGGGGGGATCAGATACGCAGTATTTT
-,13,TRBJ2-3,-,TRBV5-1,CASSLSFTDTQYF,TGCGCCAGCAGCTTGTCCTTCACAGATACGCAGTATTTT
-,12,TRBJ1-2,-,TRBV9,CASSNRLYGYTF,TGTGCCAGCAGCAACAGGTTATATGGCTACACCTTC
TRBD2,17,TRBJ2-2,-,TRBV9,CASSASLAGIRPGELFF,TGTGCCAGCAGCGCGAGTTTAGCGGGGATCCGGCCCGGGGAGCTGTTTTTT
-,15,TRBJ1-5,-,TRBV6-5,CASTPIRGRNQPQHF,TGTGCCAGCACCCCCATAAGGGGCCGGAATCAGCCCCAGCATTTT
TRBD1,16,TRBJ2-1,-,TRBV9,CASSATGAGSYNEQFF,TGTGCCAGCAGCGCGACAGGGGCAGGATCCTACAATGAGCAGTTCTTC
-,15,TRBJ2-1,-,TRBV18,CASSIGERTYNEQFF,TGTGCCAGCTCAATTGGGGAGAGGACCTACAATGAGCAGTTCTTC
-,13,TRBJ1-3,-,TRBV12-5,CASGASGGNTIYF,TGTGCTAGTGGAGCCTCGGGAGGAAACACCATATATTTT
-,14,TRBJ1-2,-,TRBV12-2,CASRSTGWGYGYTF,TGTGCAAGTCGCTCGACAGGGTGGGGCTATGGCTACACCTTC
TRBD1,14,TRBJ1-5,-,TRBV2,CASRKDRGHQPQHF,TGTGCCAGCAGGAAGGACAGGGGGCATCAGCCCCAGCATTTT
-,14,TRBJ2-7,-,TRBV28,CASRTGQWTYEQYF,TGTGCCAGCAGGACCGGACAGTGGACCTACGAGCAGTACTTC
TRBD1,16,TRBJ1-1,-,TRBV28,CASSSSRDRIFLEAFF,TGTGCCAGCAGTTCTAGTCGGGACAGGATATTCCTGGAAGCTTTCTTT
TRBD1,16,TRBJ1-4,-,TRBV11-2,CASSSLRTGGNEKLFF,TGTGCCAGCAGCAGTTTACGGACAGGGGGAAATGAAAAACTGTTTTTT
TRBD1,14,TRBJ1-4,once,TRBV4-1,CASSSPGQDEKLFF,TGCGCCAGCAGCTCACCGGGACAGGATGAAAAACTGTTTTTT
TRBD1,14,TRBJ1-1,few,TRBV5-1,CASSLGTGGTEAFF,TGCGCCAGCAGCTTGGGGACAGGGGGAACTGAAGCTTTCTTT
-,14,TRBJ2-7,-,TRBV4-2,CASSQERVTYEQYF,TGTGCCAGCAGCCAAGAGCGGGTTACCTACGAGCAGTACTTC
-,15,TRBJ1-1,-,TRBV3-1/TRBV3-2,CASSQGGLSNTEAFF,TGTGCCAGCAGCCAAGGAGGTCTCAGTAACACTGAAGCTTTCTTT
-,16,TRBJ2-4,-,TRBV11-2,CASSRHGRVAKNIQYF,TGTGCCAGCAGCCGACATGGGAGAGTCGCCAAAAACATTCAGTACTTC
-,11,TRBJ2-1,few,TRBV5-6,CASSPGEGQFF,TGTGCCAGCAGTCCAGGGGAGGGGCAGTTCTTC
-,12,TRBJ1-2,-,TRBV5-4,CASSLDSYGYTF,TGTGCCAGCAGCTTGGACAGCTATGGCTACACCTTC
-,14,TRBJ1-2,-,TRBV4-3,CASSQGLGLRGYTF,TGCGCCAGCAGCCAGGGACTAGGGCTGCGGGGCTACACCTTC